This TCR beta chain was documented in a study of post-analysis software for immune sequencing data. As for the study in general: Clinical courses comprised relapsing-remitting, secondary progressive and progressive-relapsing multiple sclerosis.

Details on this clonotype: Its specificity is unknown.

TCR beta cDNA libraries had unique molecular identifiers. MiXCR, run by TCRdb on the PCR reads, gives a single entry per CDR3 protein. Of some 690,000 distinct CDR3 sequences listed, approximately 60% are singletons. Study-level results: There were about 5 TRBV segments more frequent in patients than controls, and TRBV5-6, TRBV5-1 and TRBV20-1 were among them.

Trimming cost V 3 bases and J 0 bases, with 12 bases left between them. Per germline, CDR1 DFQATT and CDR2 SNEGSKA (reference sequence). The CDR3 is 15 residues long. Input material: blood. This clonotype originated in a girl aged 2-15 years with multiple sclerosis. The gene calls are TRBV20-1 and TRBJ2-1; no firm D call. CDR3 sequence (DNA): TGCAGTGCTAGGCAACACACGAGCTCCTACAATGAGCAGTTCTTC. Its translation: CSARQHTSSYNEQFF.